The rows below give T cell receptor beta chains drawn from one sample of a study of CD8+CD57+ T cells in acquired aplastic anemia. MiXCR was run by TCRdb on the reads, yielding one entry per CDR3 protein. The profile covers hundreds of thousands of distinct CDR3 sequences, with approximately 57% appearing a single time and approximately 8% taken by the ten largest. Sequences were obtained from sorted CD4+, CD8+, or CD8+CD57+ T cells (not recorded which) from PBMCs. These receptors all stem from a human donor with severe aplastic anemia or a healthy control (not recorded which). CDR3s include the opening cysteine and the closing phenylalanine or tryptophan. D genes are given only for firm matches. Only some rows state a clone size, as once, few, many or a class for expanded clones.

>11|TRBV10-3|-|-|TRBJ2-7
TGTGCCATCAGTGAACTCTACGAGCAGTACTTC
CAISELYEQYF
>12|TRBV5-6|-|-|TRBJ1-5
TGTGCCAGCAGCCTCAGGGCTCAGCCCCAGCATTTT
CASSLRAQPQHF
>16|TRBV10-3|once|TRBD1|TRBJ1-3
TGTGCCATCAGTGACCCCGGACAGGTCTCTGGAAACACCATATATTTT
CAISDPGQVSGNTIYF
>14|TRBV20-1|-|TRBD1|TRBJ2-5
TGCAGTGCTACGAACAGGGGACAGAAAGAGACCCAGTACTTC
CSATNRGQKETQYF
>13|TRBV20-1|-|-|TRBJ1-4
TGCGGTGCTAGAGGGGCGGGGCTGGTTCAGCCGTTTTTT
CGARGAGLVQPFF
>13|TRBV14|many|-|TRBJ1-2
TGTGCCAGCAGCCCTCCCTGGGGTTACGGCTACACCTTC
CASSPPWGYGYTF
>15|TRBV7-2|-|-|TRBJ2-1
TGTGCCAGCAGCTTTAGTAAGAGCTCCTACAATGAGCAGTTCTTC
CASSFSKSSYNEQFF
>14|TRBV5-1|many|-|TRBJ1-1
TGCGCCAGCAGCCGGACAGATCCGAACACTGAAGCTTTCTTT
CASSRTDPNTEAFF
>15|TRBV7-8|once|-|TRBJ1-5
TGTGCCAGCAGCCGTCAACAGGGCCCTAATCAGCCCCAGCATTTT
CASSRQQGPNQPQHF
>13|TRBV20-1|-|TRBD1|TRBJ2-6
TGCAGTGGGTGGGAACAGGGGGCTTACGTCCTGACTTTC
CSGWEQGAYVLTF
>16|TRBV6-6|many|-|TRBJ1-3
TGTGCCAGCCTTTACTCCGGGCAGTCCTCTGGAAACACCATATATTTT
CASLYSGQSSGNTIYF
>16|TRBV19|-|TRBD1|TRBJ1-3
TGTGCCAGTAGAACCGGGACAGCTCTCTCTGGAAACACCATATATTTT
CASRTGTALSGNTIYF
>19|TRBV11-2|many|TRBD2|TRBJ2-5
TGTGCCAGCAGCTTCGGACTAGCGGGGGGGCGGGGGTACCAAGAGACCCAGTACTTC
CASSFGLAGGRGYQETQYF
>15|TRBV7-3|-|TRBD2|TRBJ2-1
TGTGCCAGCAGCTTAATGACTAGCGGTTACAATGAGCAGTTCTTC
CASSLMTSGYNEQFF
>15|TRBV20-1|-|TRBD2|TRBJ2-1
TGCAGTGCTAGAGAGTTTAGCGGGACCTACAATGAGCAGTTCTTC
CSAREFSGTYNEQFF
>13|TRBV19|many|-|TRBJ1-3
TGTGCCAGTAGCCGGGACTCTGGAAACACCATATATTTT
CASSRDSGNTIYF
>11|TRBV6-5|many|-|TRBJ2-7
TGTGCCAGCAAGGCCGGGGGTGAGCAGTACTTC
CASKAGGEQYF
>17|TRBV7-8|-|TRBD2|TRBJ2-5
TGTGCCAGCAGCTTAGGGCACCCAGCGGGAGGGCCGGAGACCCAGTACTTC
CASSLGHPAGGPETQYF
>16|TRBV5-1|-|-|TRBJ1-3
TGCGCCAGCAGCTTTGAGGTGATGAGCTCTGGAAACACCATATATTTT
CASSFEVMSSGNTIYF
>16|TRBV12-3/TRBV12-4|many|-|TRBJ2-3
TGTGCCAGCAGTTTAGGCGGTAGAGGTGATACAGATACGCAGTATTTT
CASSLGGRGDTDTQYF
>16|TRBV9|many|-|TRBJ2-1
TGTGCCAGCAGCCCCCAAGGTAGCGGTACCTACAATGAGCAGTTCTTC
CASSPQGSGTYNEQFF
>12|TRBV20-1|-|-|TRBJ2-3
TGCAGTGCTAGAGATCGGGCAGATACGCAGTATTTT
CSARDRADTQYF
>15|TRBV7-3|many|-|TRBJ1-1
TGTGCCAGCAGTTATTCCGGGACAACGAACACTGAAGCTTTCTTT
CASSYSGTTNTEAFF
>15|TRBV19|many|TRBD1|TRBJ2-7
TGTGCCACCTCGGGCGAGACAGGGGTTCTACGGGAGCAGTACTTC
CATSGETGVLREQYF
>15|TRBV9|many|TRBD1|TRBJ1-6
TGTGCCAGCAGCGCGACGGGACAGGGCGATTCACCCCTCCACTTT
CASSATGQGDSPLHF
>13|TRBV7-3|few|-|TRBJ2-1
TGTGCCAGCAGCCCCATTCCGGGCAATGAGCAGTTCTTC
CASSPIPGNEQFF
>13|TRBV7-3|-|-|TRBJ2-3
TGTGCCAGCAGCCAAGGACCCACAGATACGCAGTATTTT
CASSQGPTDTQYF
>15|TRBV20-1|-|TRBD2|TRBJ2-7
TGCAGTGCTAGACCCCTCACTAGCGGGACCAACGAGCAGTACTTC
CSARPLTSGTNEQYF
>14|TRBV6-1|few|-|TRBJ1-2
TGTGCCAGCAGTGAAGCGGGCAGGGACTATGGCTACACCTTC
CASSEAGRDYGYTF
>14|TRBV9|-|-|TRBJ1-1
TGTGCCAGCGGACGGAGCGGGGGGGGGGCTGAAGCTTTCTTT
CASGRSGGGAEAFF
>13|TRBV7-9|-|-|TRBJ2-7
TGTGCCAGCAGTCATAGGGGGTTTACTGGGCAGTACTTC
CASSHRGFTGQYF
>18|TRBV28|-|-|TRBJ1-5
TGTGCCAGCAGTTTAGGGGCATACAGGAGGGAGGGAAATCAGCCCCAGCATTTT
CASSLGAYRREGNQPQHF
>12|TRBV20-1|few|-|TRBJ2-2
TGCAGTGCTAGGCCATTCAGCGGGGAGCTGTTTTTT
CSARPFSGELFF
>16|TRBV10-3|-|TRBD1|TRBJ2-7
TGTGCCATCAGTGGCTTTCTAGGACAGGGGTCCCACGAGCAGTACTTC
CAISGFLGQGSHEQYF
>14|TRBV15|-|-|TRBJ1-6
TGTGCCACCAGCAGAGATCGGGGGACTTCACCCCTCCACTTT
CATSRDRGTSPLHF
>14|TRBV11-2|-|TRBD1|TRBJ1-2
TGTGCCAGCAGCCAGCAGGGAGGGGGCACTGGCTACACCTTC
CASSQQGGGTGYTF
>13|TRBV5-8|-|-|TRBJ1-1
TGTGCCAGCGGCCAAGTACAAGGTACTGAAGCTTTCTTT
CASGQVQGTEAFF
>12|TRBV28|many|-|TRBJ1-2
TGTGCCAGCCTTGACGTAAACTATGGCTACACCTTC
CASLDVNYGYTF
>15|TRBV5-5|many|TRBD1|TRBJ1-4
TGTGCCAGCAGCTTACCGACAGGGGGAAATGAAAAACTGTTTTTT
CASSLPTGGNEKLFF
>13|TRBV6-4|-|TRBD2|TRBJ2-5
TGTGCCAGCAGTGGACTAGCGGGAAAGACCCAGTACTTC
CASSGLAGKTQYF
>13|TRBV7-9|-|-|TRBJ1-2
TGTGCCACAGACCCCGGGCGGGGGTACGGCTACACCTTC
CATDPGRGYGYTF
>13|TRBV30|many|-|TRBJ1-6
TGTGCCTGGAGTGGGGGTACTAATTCACCCCTCCACTTT
CAWSGGTNSPLHF
>13|TRBV7-3|-|-|TRBJ2-7
TGTGCCAGCAGCCAACCGGACCGTGGCGAGCAGTACTTC
CASSQPDRGEQYF
>15|TRBV24-1|-|TRBD2|TRBJ2-1
TGTGCCACCAGTGAACGGACTAGCGACTACAATGAGCAGTTCTTC
CATSERTSDYNEQFF
>15|TRBV10-3|-|TRBD1|TRBJ2-2
TGTGCCACACTACCGGACAGGACGAACACCAGGGAGCTGTTCTTT
CATLPDRTNTRELFF
>15|TRBV25-1|-|-|TRBJ2-7
TGTGCCAGCAGTGTATCGGGGGCACCGTCCTACGAGCAGTACTTC
CASSVSGAPSYEQYF
>16|TRBV20-1|-|-|TRBJ2-7
TGCAGTGCTAGACCAATTTTGCGGGACAGTGCCCTAGAGCAGTACTTC
CSARPILRDSALEQYF
>14|TRBV7-9|-|-|TRBJ1-6
TGTGCCAGCAGCTTAGAGCTTAATAATTCACCCCTCCACTTT
CASSLELNNSPLHF
>16|TRBV19|many|-|TRBJ1-1
TGTGCCAGTAGTCCCCTCGGGGGCGACCGCAACACTGAAGCTTTCTTT
CASSPLGGDRNTEAFF
>14|TRBV7-3|-|TRBD2|TRBJ2-1
TGTGCCAGCAGACCCACTAGCGGCTACAATGAGCAGTTCTTC
CASRPTSGYNEQFF
>14|TRBV14|-|TRBD1|TRBJ2-7
TGTGCCAGGAACCGGGACAGGGATTCCTACGAGCAGTACTTC
CARNRDRDSYEQYF
>17|TRBV7-9|-|-|TRBJ1-3
TGTGCCAGCAGCTTAGCGACGGGGCAGGGTGGAGGAAACACCATATATTTT
CASSLATGQGGGNTIYF
>11|TRBV29-1|few|-|TRBJ2-5
TGCAGCGTTTCCAGTACAGAGACCCAGTACTTC
CSVSSTETQYF
>16|TRBV5-1|-|-|TRBJ2-4
TGCGCCAGCAGCTTGATGCCACACCCGGTAGGAGACATTCAGTACTTC
CASSLMPHPVGDIQYF
>15|TRBV19|-|-|TRBJ2-2
TGTGCCAGTAGTATTTTGGGGGCAGGCACCGGGGAGCTGTTTTTT
CASSILGAGTGELFF
>16|TRBV7-2|-|-|TRBJ2-1
TGTGCCAGCAGCTTAGTCGCAGGGACGGGCACAGATACGCAGTTCTTC
CASSLVAGTGTDTQFF
>15|TRBV9|many|-|TRBJ1-1
TGTGCCAGCAGCGGCGGGACATTAGGGAACACTGAAGCTTTCTTT
CASSGGTLGNTEAFF
>13|TRBV25-1|-|-|TRBJ1-5
TGTGCCGGCAGTGAATCGGGGGTTGGGCCCCAGCATTTT
CAGSESGVGPQHF